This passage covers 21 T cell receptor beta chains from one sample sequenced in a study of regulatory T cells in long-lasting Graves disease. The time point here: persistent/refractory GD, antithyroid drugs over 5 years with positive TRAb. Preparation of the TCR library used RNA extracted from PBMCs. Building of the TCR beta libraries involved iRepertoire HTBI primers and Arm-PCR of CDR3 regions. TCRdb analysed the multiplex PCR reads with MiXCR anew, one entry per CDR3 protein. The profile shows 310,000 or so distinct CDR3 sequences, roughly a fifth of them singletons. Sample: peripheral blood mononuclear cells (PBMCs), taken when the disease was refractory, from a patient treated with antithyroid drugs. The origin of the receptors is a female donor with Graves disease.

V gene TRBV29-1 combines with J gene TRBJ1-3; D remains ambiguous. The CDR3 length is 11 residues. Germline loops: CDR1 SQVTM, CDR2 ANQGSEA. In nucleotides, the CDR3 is TGCGTTTTTCGTTTTGGAAACACCATATATTTT. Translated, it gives CVFRFGNTIYF.

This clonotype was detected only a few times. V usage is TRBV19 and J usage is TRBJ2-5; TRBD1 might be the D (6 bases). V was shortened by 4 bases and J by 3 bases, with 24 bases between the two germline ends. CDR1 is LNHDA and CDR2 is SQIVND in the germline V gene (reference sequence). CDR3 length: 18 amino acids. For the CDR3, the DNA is TGTGCCAGTAGTAACCATGGGGGCTGGGGGCGAGTTGAAGAGACCCAGTACTTC. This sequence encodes CASSNHGGWGRVEETQYF.

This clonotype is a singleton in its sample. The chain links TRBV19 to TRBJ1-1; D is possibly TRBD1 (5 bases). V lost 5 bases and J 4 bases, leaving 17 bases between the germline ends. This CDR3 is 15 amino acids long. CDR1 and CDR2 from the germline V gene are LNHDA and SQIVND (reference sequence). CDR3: CASSSVRGAVTEAFF. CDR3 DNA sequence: TGTGCCAGTAGTTCTGTGAGGGGCGCGGTCACTGAAGCTTTCTTT. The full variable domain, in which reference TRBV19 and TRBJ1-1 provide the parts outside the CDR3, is DGGITQSPKYLFRKEGQNVTLSCEQNLNHDAMYWYRQDPGQGLRLIYYSQIVNDFQKGDIAEGYSVSREKKESFPLTVTSAQKNPTAFYLCASSSVRGAVTEAFFGQGTRLTVV.

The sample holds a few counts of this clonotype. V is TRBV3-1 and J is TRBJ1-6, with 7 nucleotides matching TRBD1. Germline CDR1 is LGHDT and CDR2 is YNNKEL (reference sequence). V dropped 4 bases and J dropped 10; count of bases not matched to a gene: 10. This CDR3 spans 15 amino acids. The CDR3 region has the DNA TGTGCCAGCAGCCTAACGACAGGGATGGGATCACCCCTCCACTTT. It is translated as CASSLTTGMGSPLHF. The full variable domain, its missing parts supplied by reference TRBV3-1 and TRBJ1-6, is DTAVSQTPKYLVTQMGNDKSIKCEQNLGHDTMYWYKQDSKKFLKIMFSYNNKELIINETVPNRFSPKSPDKAHLNLHINSLELGDSAVYFCASSLTTGMGSPLHFGNGTRLTVT.

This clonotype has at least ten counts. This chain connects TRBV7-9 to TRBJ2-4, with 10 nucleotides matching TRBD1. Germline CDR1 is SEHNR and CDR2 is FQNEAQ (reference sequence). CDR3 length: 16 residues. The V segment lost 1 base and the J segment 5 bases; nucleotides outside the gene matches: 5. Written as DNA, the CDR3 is TGTGCCAGCAGCTTAGGAGGGACAGGGGTTCAAAACATTCAGTACTTC. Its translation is CASSLGGTGVQNIQYF.

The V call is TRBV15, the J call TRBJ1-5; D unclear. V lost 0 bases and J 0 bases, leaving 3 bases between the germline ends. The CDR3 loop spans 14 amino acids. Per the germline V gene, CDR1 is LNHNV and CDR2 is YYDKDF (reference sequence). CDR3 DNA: TGTGCCACCAGCAGAGATTATAGCAATCAGCCCCAGCATTTT. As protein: CATSRDYSNQPQHF. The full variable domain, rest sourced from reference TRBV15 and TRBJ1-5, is DAMVIQNPRYQVTQFGKPVTLSCSQTLNHNVMYWYQQKSSQAPKLLFHYYDKDFNNEADTPDNFQSRRPNTSFCFLDIRSPGLGDTAMYLCATSRDYSNQPQHFGDGTRLSIL.

Here the CDR3 DNA reads TGTGCCAGCAGTCTTCGGGCCCCGAGCTCCTACAATGAGCAGTTCTTC. Protein product: CASSLRAPSSYNEQFF. This chain connects TRBV2 to TRBJ2-1; no definite D call. This CDR3 has 16 amino acids. V was shortened by 5 bases and J by 0 bases, with 14 bases between the two germline ends. The germline V gene encodes CDR1 SNHLY and CDR2 FYNNEI.

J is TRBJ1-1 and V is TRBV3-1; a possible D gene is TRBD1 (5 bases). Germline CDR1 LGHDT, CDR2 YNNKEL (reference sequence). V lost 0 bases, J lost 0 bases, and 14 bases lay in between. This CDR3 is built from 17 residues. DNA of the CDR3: TGTGCCAGCAGCCAAGATTGGGGACGTGTCATGAACACTGAAGCTTTCTTT. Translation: CASSQDWGRVMNTEAFF.

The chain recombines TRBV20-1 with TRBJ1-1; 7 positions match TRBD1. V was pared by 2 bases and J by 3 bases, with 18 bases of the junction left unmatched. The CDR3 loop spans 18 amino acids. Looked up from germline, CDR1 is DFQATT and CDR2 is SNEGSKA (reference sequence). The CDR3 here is CSARTSTGQRHRDTEAFF. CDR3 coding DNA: TGCAGTGCTAGAACTTCAACGGGACAGCGCCATCGAGACACTGAAGCTTTCTTT.

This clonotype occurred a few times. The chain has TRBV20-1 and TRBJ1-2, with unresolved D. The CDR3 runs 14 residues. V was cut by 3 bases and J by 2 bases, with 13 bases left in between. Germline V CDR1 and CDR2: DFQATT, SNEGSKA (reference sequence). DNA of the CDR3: TGCAGTGCTAGGACGGCGACCCTAAACTATGGCTACACCTTC. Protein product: CSARTATLNYGYTF.

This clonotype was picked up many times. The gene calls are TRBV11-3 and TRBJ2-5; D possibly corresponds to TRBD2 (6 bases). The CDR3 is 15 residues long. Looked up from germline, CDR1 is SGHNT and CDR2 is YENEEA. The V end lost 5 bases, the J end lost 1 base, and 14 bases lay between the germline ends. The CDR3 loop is CASSPAGGPQETQYF. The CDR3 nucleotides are TGTGCCAGCAGCCCGGCCGGGGGTCCCCAAGAGACCCAGTACTTC.

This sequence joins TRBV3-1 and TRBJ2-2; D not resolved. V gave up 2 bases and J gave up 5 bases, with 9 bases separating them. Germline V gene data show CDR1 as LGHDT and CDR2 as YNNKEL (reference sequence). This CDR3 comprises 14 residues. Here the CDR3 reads CASSQLPETGELFF. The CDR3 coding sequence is TGTGCCAGCAGCCAACTGCCCGAGACCGGGGAGCTGTTTTTT. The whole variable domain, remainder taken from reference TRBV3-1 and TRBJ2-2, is DTAVSQTPKYLVTQMGNDKSIKCEQNLGHDTMYWYKQDSKKFLKIMFSYNNKELIINETVPNRFSPKSPDKAHLNLHINSLELGDSAVYFCASSQLPETGELFFGEGSRLTVL.

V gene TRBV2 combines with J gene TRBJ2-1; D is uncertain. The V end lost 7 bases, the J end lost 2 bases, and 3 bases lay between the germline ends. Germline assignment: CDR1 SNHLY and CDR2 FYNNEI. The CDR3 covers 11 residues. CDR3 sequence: CASNPYNEQFF. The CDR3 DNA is TGTGCCAGCAACCCCTACAATGAGCAGTTCTTC.

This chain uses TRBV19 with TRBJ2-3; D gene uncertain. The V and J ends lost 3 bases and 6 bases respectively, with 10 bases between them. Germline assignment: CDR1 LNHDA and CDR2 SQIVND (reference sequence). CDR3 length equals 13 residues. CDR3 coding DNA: TGTGCCAGTAGTATTTTTGACGGGGATACGCAGTATTTT. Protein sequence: CASSIFDGDTQYF.

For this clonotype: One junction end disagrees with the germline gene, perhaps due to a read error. CDR3 DNA sequence: TGTACCATCAGACAGGAGGATAACACTGAAGCTTTCTTT. It specifies CTIRQEDNTEAFF. This chain links TRBV10-3 with TRBJ1-1; D perhaps matches TRBD1 (6 bases). The CDR3 has 13 amino acids. Germline-derived CDR1 and CDR2 are ENHRY and SYGVKD.

CDR3 coding DNA: TGCGCCAGCAGCTTGGAGTCCGCCGGGGAGCTGTTTTTT. Protein sequence: CASSLESAGELFF. The rearrangement uses TRBV5-1 and TRBJ2-2; D uncertain. This CDR3 is built from 13 residues. Germline V gene sequence: CDR1 SGHRS, CDR2 YFSETQ. The germline V and J ends were trimmed by 0 bases and 6 bases, with 6 bases remaining between them.

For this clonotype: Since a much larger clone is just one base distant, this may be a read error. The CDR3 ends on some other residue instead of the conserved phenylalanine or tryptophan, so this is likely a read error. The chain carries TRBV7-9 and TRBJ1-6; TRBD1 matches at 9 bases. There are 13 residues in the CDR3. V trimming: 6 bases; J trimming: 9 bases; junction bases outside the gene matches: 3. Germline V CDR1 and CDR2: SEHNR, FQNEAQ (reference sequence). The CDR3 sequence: CASRQGAGSPLHL. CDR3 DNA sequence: TGTGCCAGCAGACAGGGGGCGGGTTCACCCCTCCACCTT.

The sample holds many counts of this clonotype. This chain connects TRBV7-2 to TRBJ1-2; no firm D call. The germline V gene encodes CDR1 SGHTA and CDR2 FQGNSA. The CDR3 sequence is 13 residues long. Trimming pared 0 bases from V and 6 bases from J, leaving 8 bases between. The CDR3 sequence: CASSLAAGNGYTF. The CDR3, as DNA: TGTGCCAGCAGCTTAGCTGCTGGGAATGGCTACACCTTC.

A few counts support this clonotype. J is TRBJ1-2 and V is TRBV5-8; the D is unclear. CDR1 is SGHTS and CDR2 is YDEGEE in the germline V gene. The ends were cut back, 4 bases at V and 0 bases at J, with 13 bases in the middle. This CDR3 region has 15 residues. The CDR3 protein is CASSPWTVANYGYTF. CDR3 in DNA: TGTGCCAGCAGCCCCTGGACCGTTGCTAACTATGGCTACACCTTC.

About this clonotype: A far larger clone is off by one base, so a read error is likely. The CDR3 loop reads CASSLSHGNTGELFF. The CDR3 DNA reads as TGTGCCAGCAGTTTGTCGCACGGGAACACCGGGGAGCTGTTTTTT. This chain uses TRBV6-9 with TRBJ2-2; D remains ambiguous. CDR3 length: 15 amino acids. CDR1 MNHGY and CDR2 SVAAGI come from the germline V gene. Trimming took 4 bases from V and 1 from J, leaving 10 bases between them.

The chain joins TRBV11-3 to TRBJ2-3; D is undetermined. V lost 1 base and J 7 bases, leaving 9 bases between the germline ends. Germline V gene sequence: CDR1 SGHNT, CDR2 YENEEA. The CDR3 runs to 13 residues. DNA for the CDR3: TGTGCCAGCAGCTTAGTTGGGATTCATACGCAGTATTTT. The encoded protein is CASSLVGIHTQYF.